The 27 T cell receptor beta chains reported below all come from one sample, sequenced in a study of cytomegalovirus exposure and HLA in healthy donors. The PCR used 60 Vbeta and 13 Jbeta primers. The method was immunoSEQ multiplex PCR; TCRdb's version includes in-frame clones alone and lacks a portion of them. Of about 110,000 clones in the sample, approximately 80% are singletons; the top ten hold approximately 0.9%. The sample taken for sequencing was PBMCs. The source is a woman aged 30 to 39 in good health and CMV-seronegative.

The chain employs TRBV7-9 and TRBJ2-1, with D tentatively TRBD1 (7 bases). The CDR3 is 13 amino acids. With 5 bases removed from V and 8 bases from J, the gap between germline ends came to 13 bases. CDR1 and CDR2 from the germline V gene are SEHNR and FQNEAQ (reference sequence). The CDR3 protein is CASSIGGGDEQFF. The CDR3 coding sequence is TGTGCCAGCAGCATAGGGGGCGGGGATGAGCAGTTCTTC.

The V and J genes are TRBV6-1 and TRBJ1-2, with D possibly being TRBD1 (5 bases). V shed 4 bases and J shed 0 bases, with 9 bases lying between them. The CDR3 contains 14 residues. Germline loops: CDR1 MNHNS, CDR2 SASEGT. The CDR3 protein is CASSGQPSNYGYTF. In DNA, the CDR3 is TGTGCCAGCAGTGGACAGCCATCTAACTATGGCTACACCTTC.

The chain links TRBV6-1 to TRBJ2-3; D is ambiguous. With 2 bases removed from V and 5 bases from J, the gap between germline ends came to 11 bases. CDR3 length equals 14 residues. The germline CDR1 and CDR2 sequences are MNHNS and SASEGT. This CDR3 reads CASSEKAFGDTQYF. In nucleotides, the CDR3 is TGTGCCAGCAGTGAAAAAGCTTTCGGAGATACGCAGTATTTT.

The chain employs TRBV6-4 and TRBJ2-7, with D perhaps TRBD2 (5 bases). The CDR3 has 13 amino acids. V was pared by 3 bases and J by 6 bases, with 12 bases between. In germline, CDR1 is MRHNA, CDR2 SNTAGT. Here the CDR3 reads CASSEGAGFEQYF. Written as DNA, the CDR3 is TGTGCCAGCAGTGAGGGTGCGGGCTTCGAGCAGTACTTC.

This clone was counted once. V is TRBV7-3 and J is TRBJ1-2; TRBD1 is a possible D gene (5 bases). Trimming shortened V by 3 bases and J by 2 bases, and 7 bases separated the two germline ends. This CDR3 spans 13 amino acids. Germline loops: CDR1 SGHTA, CDR2 FQGTGA. The CDR3 is CASSFGQNYGYTF. The CDR3 DNA follows: TGTGCCAGCAGCTTCGGACAAAACTATGGCTACACCTTC.

The CDR3 DNA is TGCGCCAGCAGCCAGGACAGGGTTGGCGGCTACACCTTC. This encodes CASSQDRVGGYTF. This chain connects TRBV4-1 to TRBJ1-2; 8 bases are a match to TRBD1. Germline V lookup: CDR1 MGHRA, CDR2 YSYEKL. The CDR3 is 13 amino acids. With 3 bases clipped from V and 8 bases from J, the junction kept 5 bases outside the gene matches.

The rearrangement joins TRBV25-1 to TRBJ2-1, with 7 bases identical to TRBD2. The CDR3 is 14 residues long. CDR1 is MGHDK, CDR2 SYGVNS, per germline. The junction had 8 bases not matched to a gene; V was cut back by 6 bases and J by 6 bases. The CDR3 here is CASSGAGTTNEQFF. CDR3 bases: TGTGCCAGCAGCGGTGCCGGGACTACCAATGAGCAGTTCTTC.

The chain links TRBV11-2 to TRBJ2-5, with 7 bases identical to TRBD1. The length of the CDR3 is 16 residues. Germline-derived CDR1 and CDR2 are SGHAT and FQNNGV. Trimming cost V 6 bases and J 4 bases; bases outside gene matches: 14. The CDR3 spells CASRPTGTRGGETQYF. CDR3 in DNA: TGTGCCAGCAGACCGACAGGGACCCGAGGGGGAGAGACCCAGTACTTC.

The genes are TRBV6-5 and TRBJ2-1; TRBD1 matches 9 bases. CDR3 size: 15 residues. Trimming removed 5 bases from V and 2 bases from J; junction bases left unmatched: 4. Germline V lookup: CDR1 MNHEY, CDR2 SVGAGI. The CDR3 DNA is TGTGCCAGCAGTACGGACAGGGGTCCCTACAATGAGCAGTTCTTC. This translates into CASSTDRGPYNEQFF.

The CDR3 loop is CASQKTHGGGNRREQYF. CDR3 nucleotides: TGTGCCAGCCAAAAGACTCACGGGGGGGGAAACCGTCGGGAGCAGTACTTC. J is TRBJ2-7 and V is TRBV7-4; 8 bases are shared with TRBD2. V was pared by 8 bases and J by 7 bases, with 22 bases of the junction left unmatched. This CDR3 has 17 amino acids. Germline V gene sequence: CDR1 SGHVT, CDR2 SQSDAQ.

V is TRBV18 and J is TRBJ2-3; D is unclear. The CDR3 contains 15 residues. Germline V gives CDR1 KGHSH, CDR2 LQKENI. The V end lost 3 bases, the J end lost 0 bases, and 10 bases lay between the germline ends. The CDR3 sequence: CASSPIALSTDTQYF. The DNA of the CDR3 is TGTGCCAGCTCACCGATAGCCCTGAGCACAGATACGCAGTATTTT.

V is TRBV11-3 and J is TRBJ2-1; 13 bases map to TRBD2. The trim removed 5 bases at V and 9 bases at J, leaving 10 bases unmatched. Germline CDR1 and CDR2: SGHNT and YENEEA. The CDR3 runs to 16 residues. CDR3 sequence: CASSPPGLAGETEQFF. CDR3 bases: TGTGCCAGCAGCCCCCCCGGACTAGCGGGAGAGACTGAGCAGTTCTTC.

V usage is TRBV28 and J usage is TRBJ2-7; D is undetermined. V was shortened by 5 bases and J by 2 bases, with 16 bases between the two germline ends. The CDR3 has 15 amino acids. The germline V gene encodes CDR1 MDHEN and CDR2 SYDVKM. Written as DNA, the CDR3 is TGTGCCAGCAGTCTCCCCCTTGGAGAGGCCTACGAGCAGTACTTC. Protein: CASSLPLGEAYEQYF.

CDR3 loop: CASSPEGREKLFF. The DNA for the CDR3 is TGTGCCAGCAGCCCCGAAGGGAGGGAAAAACTGTTTTTT. The genes are TRBV7-2 and TRBJ1-4; D call uncertain. This CDR3 comprises 13 residues. In germline, CDR1 is SGHTA, CDR2 FQGNSA. Trimming left V 5 bases short and J 8 bases short, with 12 bases between.

The rearrangement uses TRBV30 and TRBJ2-7; D uncertain. This CDR3 contains 12 residues. Trimming took off 5 bases at V and 4 bases at J, with 12 bases between the two ends. Germline loops: CDR1 GTSNPN, CDR2 SVGIG (reference sequence). CDR3 sequence: CAWSWQAYEQYF. The CDR3 nucleotides read TGTGCCTGGTCGTGGCAGGCTTACGAGCAGTACTTC.

The chain uses TRBV6-5 and TRBJ1-1; 12 bases match TRBD1. V dropped 2 bases and J dropped 6; count of bases not matched to a gene: 4. This CDR3 spans 15 amino acids. Germline CDR1 is MNHEY and CDR2 is SVGAGI. This CDR3 reads CASSYARDRGPEAFF. CDR3 DNA: TGTGCCAGCAGTTACGCCCGGGACAGGGGGCCTGAAGCTTTCTTT.

This clone was observed a single time. The rearrangement links TRBV6-5 to TRBJ1-5; weak D call: TRBD1 (5 bases). Germline V lookup: CDR1 MNHEY, CDR2 SVGAGI. The CDR3 sequence is 13 residues long. V was shortened by 6 bases and J by 6 bases, with 12 bases between the two germline ends. The CDR3 sequence: CASSPGGAQPQHF. The CDR3 coding sequence is TGTGCCAGCAGCCCGGGGGGTGCTCAGCCCCAGCATTTT.

V is TRBV7-2 and J is TRBJ1-2, with D unresolved. The length of the CDR3 is 14 residues. Trimming took off 2 bases at V and 2 bases at J, with 9 bases between the two ends. Germline-derived CDR1 and CDR2 are SGHTA and FQGNSA. As DNA, the CDR3 is TGTGCCAGCAGCTTAATCGGCGGCAACTATGGCTACACCTTC. Translating it yields CASSLIGGNYGYTF.

J is TRBJ2-6 and V is TRBV5-1, with D possibly matching TRBD1 (6 bases). The CDR3 runs to 17 residues. Trimming pared 6 bases from V and 2 bases from J, leaving 18 bases between. From germline, CDR1 is SGHRS and CDR2 YFSETQ. CDR3 loop: CASTENGRTAGANVLTF. The DNA of the CDR3 is TGCGCCAGCACCGAGAACGGCCGGACAGCTGGGGCCAACGTCCTGACTTTC.

The V call is TRBV9, the J call TRBJ2-5; D may be TRBD1 (5 bases). CDR1 SGDLS and CDR2 YYNGEE come from the germline V gene. The CDR3 loop spans 14 amino acids. Trimming pared 2 bases from V and 5 bases from J, leaving 13 bases between. CDR3 in amino acids: CASSVTVPSETQYF. CDR3 sequence (DNA): TGTGCCAGCAGCGTGACAGTCCCATCGGAGACCCAGTACTTC.

This clone has just a few counts. The genes are TRBV29-1 and TRBJ1-1; TRBD1 aligns across 8 bases. V shed 6 bases and J 7 bases; nucleotides not matched to a gene: 7. The CDR3 has 12 amino acids. Per the germline V gene, CDR1 is SQVTM and CDR2 is ANQGSEA. CDR3 protein: CSVRAGGREAFF. As DNA, the CDR3 is TGCAGCGTCCGGGCAGGGGGCCGTGAAGCTTTCTTT. Filled out from reference TRBV29-1 and TRBJ1-1, the complete variable domain reads SAVISQKPSRDICQRGTSLTIQCQVDSQVTMMFWYRQQPGQSLTLIATANQGSEATYESGFVIDKFPISRPNLTFSTLTVSNMSPEDSSIYLCSVRAGGREAFFGQGTRLTVV.

This chain joins TRBV30 and TRBJ1-3, with TRBD1 as a possible D gene (6 bases). The V and J ends lost 1 base and 9 bases respectively, with 7 bases between them. Germline V gene data show CDR1 as GTSNPN and CDR2 as SVGIG (reference sequence). The length of the CDR3 is 11 residues. The CDR3, as DNA: TGTGCCTGGAGTGGGGGGCCCACCATATATTTT. It is translated as CAWSGGPTIYF.

The CDR3 coding sequence is TGTGCCAGCAGCCATAATGACGGCTCAGGGCAACATACGCAGTATTTT. It translates to CASSHNDGSGQHTQYF. The J gene is TRBJ2-3, the V gene TRBV11-2; a possible D gene is TRBD1 (5 bases). The CDR3 loop spans 16 amino acids. The germline V gene encodes CDR1 SGHAT and CDR2 FQNNGV. V gave up 5 bases and J gave up 7 bases, with 22 bases separating them.

This clone showed up just a few times. This chain links TRBV7-9 with TRBJ1-1; D is ambiguous. Trimming took off 7 bases at V and 0 bases at J, with 12 bases between the two ends. In germline, CDR1 is SEHNR, CDR2 FQNEAQ (reference sequence). The CDR3 contains 14 residues. The CDR3 here is CASTSGALNTEAFF. CDR3 bases: TGTGCCAGCACCTCCGGAGCATTGAACACTGAAGCTTTCTTT.

The V and J genes are TRBV7-2 and TRBJ2-7; 9 nucleotides line up with TRBD1. The length of the CDR3 is 15 residues. Losses at the gene ends were 4 bases for V and 4 bases for J; bases not matched to a gene: 8. Germline assignment: CDR1 SGHTA and CDR2 FQGNSA. The DNA for the CDR3 is TGTGCCAGCAGCTCACCGGGACAGGGTAGTTACGAGCAGTACTTC. It yields the protein CASSSPGQGSYEQYF.

The chain couples TRBV25-1 to TRBJ2-2; 8 nucleotides agree with TRBD2. The CDR3 has 15 residues. Per germline, CDR1 MGHDK and CDR2 SYGVNS. Trimming removed 1 base from V and 7 bases from J; junction bases left unmatched: 5. CDR3 in DNA: TGTGCCAGCAGTGAATCGGGAGGGAGGCACGGGGAGCTGTTTTTT. Residues: CASSESGGRHGELFF. The whole variable domain, remainder taken from reference TRBV25-1 and TRBJ2-2, is EADIYQTPRYLVIGTGKKITLECSQTMGHDKMYWYQQDPGMELHLIHYSYGVNSTEKGDLSSESTVSRIRTEHFPLTLESARPSHTSQYLCASSESGGRHGELFFGEGSRLTVL.

This clone turned up a few times. The rearrangement uses TRBV19 and TRBJ2-1, with 9 positions matching TRBD2. The CDR3 extends over 16 amino acids. V lost 4 bases, J lost 10 bases, and 14 bases stayed unmatched. Germline-derived CDR1 and CDR2 are LNHDA and SQIVND (reference sequence). CDR3 DNA: TGTGCCAGTAGTAGCGTCGGGACTAGCCTAAATCGGGAGCAGTTCTTC. The encoded protein is CASSSVGTSLNREQFF.